This paragraph reports one T cell receptor beta chain. Its antigen is not known. The CDR3 contains 16 residues. V lost 5 bases to trimming and J lost 3 bases; unmatched junction nucleotides: 8. The germline V gene encodes CDR1 ENHRY and CDR2 SYGVKD. Genomic DNA constituted the template upon which TCR beta VDJ and CDR3 profiling was performed. Via MiXCR, TCRdb re-called the reads, giving one row per CDR3 protein. The sample lists some 150,000 distinct CDR3 sequences; around 50% were seen once. Flow cytometry had shown expanded CD8+CD57+ cells in the patients chosen for sequencing. Sampling of blood occurred while the patients had still received no therapy. This entry belongs to a study of CD8+CD57+ T cells in acquired aplastic anemia. Study information: Quantities of DNA derived from sorted CD4+ and CD8+ cells averaged roughly 3.4 ug.

Study-level points and caveats: A set of twenty-nine CD8+ CDR3 sequences was shared between patients and controls, and these sequences appeared highly expressed in patients.

This receptor was obtained from a human donor with aplastic anemia. This chain connects TRBV10-3 to TRBJ2-1; 9 nucleotides agree with TRBD1. Specimen: sorted CD4+, CD8+, or CD8+CD57+ T cells (not recorded which) from PBMCs. The CDR3 region is CAISPQGTGNYNEQFF. Here the CDR3 DNA reads TGTGCCATCAGTCCACAAGGGACAGGGAACTACAATGAGCAGTTCTTC.